This T cell receptor (beta chain) was obtained from a study of cytomegalovirus exposure and HLA in healthy donors. The PCR had 60 Vbeta and 13 Jbeta primers. Profiled with immunoSEQ multiplex PCR; TCRdb holds only in-frame clones, not every one. The table shows 57,000 or so clones, with about 81% occurring only once. The CDR3 length is 16 residues. Sequencing was performed on PBMCs. The chain carries TRBV21-1 and TRBJ2-7; the DNA was not compared with TRBD1, the D call given in the table. TRBV21-1 is noted as a pseudogene. This TCR was recovered from a man aged 45-65 years in good health and CMV-seropositive. In DNA form, the CDR3 reads TGTGCCAGCTTCGACGACAGGGGGACTAGGGCCTACGAGCAGTACTTC. Translating gives CASFDDRGTRAYEQYF.